The 2 T cell receptor beta chains below all came from one sample that was sequenced in a study of blood T cell repertoires in COVID-19 (dated by TCRdb to the early 2020s). The method behind the library was the immunoSEQ multiplex PCR assay. The table comes from immuneACCESS by way of TCRdb, which keeps in-frame sequences with V and J called. Part of the clones is missing from these tables; in studies checked, under half for an unresolved V gene and the rest for unknown reasons. For this sample there are about 220,000 clones; roughly 80% appear just once. The top ten clonotypes cover about 5.3% of the sample. Source material: PBMCs or T cells enriched from blood (not recorded which). The receptors originated from a woman aged 45-65 years who had been exposed to COVID-19.

The V gene is TRBV14, the J gene TRBJ1-2; D unresolved. Trimming removed 2 bases at V and 4 bases at J, with 14 bases between. The CDR3 contains 15 residues. Germline CDR1 reads SGHDN; CDR2 reads FVKESK. Here the CDR3 reads CASSQLGSILYGYTF. The CDR3 nucleotides are TGTGCCAGCAGCCAATTGGGCAGTATCCTCTATGGCTACACCTTC.

This clone was found a few times. This chain links TRBV12-3 or TRBV12-4 with TRBJ1-2; D is possibly TRBD1 (5 bases). V lost 2 bases, J lost 9 bases, and 10 bases lay in between. This CDR3 has 12 residues. The CDR3 DNA follows: TGTGCCAGCAGTTTAAGCCGGGGGAGCTACACCTTC. It encodes CASSLSRGSYTF.